The 10 T cell receptor beta chains below all came from one sample that was sequenced in a study of T cell repertoires in cytomegalovirus infection. TCRdb re-derived calls from the reads in MiXCR, one entry per CDR3 protein. Among more than 200,000 distinct CDR3 sequences listed, approximately 10% were seen once. The material sequenced was PBMCs. These receptors all stem from a human donor in good health (CMV status not recorded). Some clones in this sample may be carry-over from other donors' samples.

V usage is TRBV20-1 and J usage is TRBJ1-1; D is possibly TRBD1 (5 bases). V lost 2 bases to trimming and J lost 4 bases, with 20 bases between them. The CDR3 runs 16 residues. Per germline, CDR1 DFQATT and CDR2 SNEGSKA (reference sequence). The CDR3 sequence: CSARSILGQGSTEAFF. For the CDR3, the DNA is TGCAGTGCTAGATCGATACTCGGGCAGGGATCCACTGAAGCTTTCTTT.

The V gene is TRBV11-3, the J gene TRBJ2-4, with D unresolved. This CDR3 has 13 residues. The V and J ends lost 0 bases and 9 bases respectively, with 9 bases between them. Germline values: CDR1 SGHNT, CDR2 YENEEA. The CDR3 nucleotides read TGTGCCAGCAGCTTAGAAGGTTCCGGCATTCAGTACTTC. Translating gives CASSLEGSGIQYF. The full variable domain, in which reference TRBV11-3 and TRBJ2-4 provide the parts outside the CDR3, is EAGVVQSPRYKIIEKKQPVAFWCNPISGHNTLYWYLQNLGQGPELLIRYENEEAVDDSQLPKDRFSAERLKGVDSTLKIQPAELGDSAVYLCASSLEGSGIQYFGAGTRLSVL.

This clonotype was counted ten times or more. V usage is TRBV7-2 and J usage is TRBJ2-5; TRBD2 is a possible D gene (5 bases). The V and J ends lost 0 bases and 7 bases respectively, with 12 bases between them. The CDR3 length is 14 residues. The V gene's germline CDR1 is SGHTA and CDR2 FQGNSA. The CDR3: CASSLAGGLGTQYF. CDR3 DNA sequence: TGTGCCAGCAGCTTAGCGGGCGGGTTGGGGACCCAGTACTTC.

This clonotype was detected a few times. This sequence joins TRBV28 and TRBJ2-3; the D gene is possibly TRBD2 (6 bases). The CDR3 extends over 13 amino acids. Germline CDR1 reads MDHEN; CDR2 reads SYDVKM. The V and J ends lost 7 bases and 2 bases respectively, with 10 bases between them. The CDR3 DNA is TGTGCCAGCAAGGAGGGCTCCACAGATACGCAGTATTTT. Translating it yields CASKEGSTDTQYF.

J is TRBJ2-1 and V is TRBV11-2, with TRBD2 identical over 7 bases. V shed 7 bases and J 1 base; nucleotides not matched to a gene: 13. The CDR3 extends over 17 amino acids. The germline CDR1 and CDR2 sequences are SGHAT and FQNNGV. The CDR3 loop is CASTLRGGLTSYNEQFF. The CDR3 region has the DNA TGTGCCAGCACCCTGAGGGGAGGGCTAACATCCTACAATGAGCAGTTCTTC.

This clonotype was observed at least ten times. Germline is not matched at one junction end, which may reflect a read error. The V gene is TRBV6-1, the J gene TRBJ1-1; TRBD1 agrees at 10 bases. Germline-derived CDR1 and CDR2 are MNHNS and SASEGT. CDR3 size: 14 residues. The CDR3 loop is CASREGGQGTEAFF. CDR3 nucleotides: TGTGCCAGCAGGGAAGGGGGACAGGGGACTGAAGCTTTCTTT.

In this sample, this clonotype turned up many times. The chain employs TRBV7-8 and TRBJ2-1; 8 nucleotides line up with TRBD2. Germline V gene lookup returns CDR1 SGHVS and CDR2 FQNEAQ. Losses at the gene ends were 5 bases for V and 0 bases for J; bases not matched to a gene: 3. The CDR3 has 15 amino acids. The CDR3 bases are TGTGCCAGCAGCCTACTAGCGGCCTCCTACAATGAGCAGTTCTTC. This translates into CASSLLAASYNEQFF.

V usage is TRBV12-3 or TRBV12-4 and J usage is TRBJ1-5; D is unclear. V dropped 8 bases and J dropped 9 bases, with 17 bases sitting between them. This CDR3 is 13 amino acids long. This CDR3 reads CASGMKGRSPQHF. CDR3 nucleotide sequence: TGTGCCAGCGGGATGAAGGGCCGGTCGCCCCAGCATTTT.

The chain is built from TRBV2 and TRBJ1-1; 10 bases agree with TRBD1. The CDR3 consists of 15 residues. From germline, CDR1 is SNHLY and CDR2 FYNNEI. V lost 3 bases to trimming and J lost 6 bases; unmatched junction nucleotides: 7. The CDR3 DNA is TGTGCCAGCAGTGAGACCGGGACAGGGGTCCCTGAAGCTTTCTTT. Its translation is CASSETGTGVPEAFF.

This clonotype appeared many times. The chain recombines TRBV29-1 with TRBJ2-1, with TRBD1 as a possible D gene (7 bases). Germline-derived CDR1 and CDR2 are SQVTM and ANQGSEA. Between the trimmed V and J ends, which lost 4 bases and 13 bases, there was a span of 17 bases. The CDR3 is 12 amino acids. CDR3 sequence reads: CSVVRGAMGQFF. CDR3 in DNA: TGCAGCGTTGTCAGGGGGGCCATGGGACAGTTCTTC.